What follows describes a single T cell receptor (beta chain). What it binds is unknown. This specimen comes from a study of early stage breast cancer tumors. Study information: Most of the 16 invasive tumors were ER+, PR+ and HER2-. Each sample averaged around 10-fold read coverage. Study findings and constraints: Most shared enriched TCRB sequences were commonly generated ones. Comparing each tissue with blood distinguished tumor from normal in 14 of 16 patients.

The assay was immunoSEQ multiplex PCR, and TCRdb's table has in-frame clones only and misses some. The sample contains just under 30,000 clones, approximately 84% of which appear only once. V trimming: 2 bases; J trimming: 2 bases; junction bases outside the gene matches: 4. The CDR3 sequence is 16 residues long. The clonotype originates from a person aged 50 to 59 with breast cancer. The V call is TRBV23-1, the J call TRBJ1-4; 8 nucleotides line up with TRBD1. TRBV23-1 is given ORF status, its function remaining uncertain. Sequencing was done on a sample of blood. CDR3: CASSQIYRGTNEKLFF. DNA for the CDR3: TGCGCCAGCAGTCAAATATACAGGGGGACTAATGAAAAACTGTTTTTT.